The entry below describes one T cell receptor beta chain. The antigen is not known. The data were taken from a study of T cell responses to AZD1222 COVID-19 vaccine. The CDR3 is 14 amino acids. The germline gives CDR1 MNHEY, CDR2 SVGAGI. The V gene lost 4 bases and the J gene lost 1 base, with 10 bases spanning the gap. Study results and limitations: Among spike-specific TCRs, nearly half reportedly target unmutated variant regions. Seropositivity was recorded at baseline in only 5 or 6 AZD1222 recipients. Donors were chiefly white British, with a greater number of females, and clonal diversity was perhaps underestimated.

TCRdb keeps only in-frame clones here, not all; method: immunoSEQ multiplex PCR. The table has just over 80,000 clones, 80% to 90% seen once. The source is an adult in good health. The sequenced sample was peripheral blood, obtained on day 0 of AZD1222 vaccination. This chain connects TRBV6-5 to TRBJ1-1, with TRBD1 as a possible D gene (6 bases). In DNA, the CDR3 is TGTGCCAGCAGTTTAACGACAGGGAACACTGAAGCTTTCTTT. Translated: CASSLTTGNTEAFF.